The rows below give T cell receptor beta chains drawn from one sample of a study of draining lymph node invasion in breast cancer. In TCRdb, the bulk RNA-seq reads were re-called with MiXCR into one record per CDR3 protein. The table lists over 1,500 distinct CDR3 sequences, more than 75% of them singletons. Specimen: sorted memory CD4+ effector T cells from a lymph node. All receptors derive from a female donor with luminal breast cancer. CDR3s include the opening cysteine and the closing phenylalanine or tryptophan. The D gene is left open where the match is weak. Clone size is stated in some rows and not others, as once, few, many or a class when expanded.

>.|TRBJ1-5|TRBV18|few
CASSPPAGGNQPQHF
TGTGCCAGCTCGCCTCCGGCGGGGGGGAATCAGCCCCAGCATTTT
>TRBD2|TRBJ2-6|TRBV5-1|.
CASSTSGGSSGANVLTF
TGCGCCAGCAGCACTAGCGGGGGGAGCTCTGGGGCCAACGTCCTGACTTTC
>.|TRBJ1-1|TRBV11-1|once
CASSLAGANTEAFF
TGTGCCAGCAGCTTAGCAGGTGCGAACACTGAAGCTTTCTTT
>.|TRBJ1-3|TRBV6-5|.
CASSKAGRGNTIYF
TGTGCCAGCAGTAAGGCAGGGAGGGGAAACACCATATATTTT
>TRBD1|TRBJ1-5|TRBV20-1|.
CSARDAGQPNQPQHF
TGCAGTGCTAGAGATGCGGGACAGCCCAATCAGCCCCAGCATTTT
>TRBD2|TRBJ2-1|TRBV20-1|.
CSATLAGGNYNEQFF
TGCAGTGCTACCCTAGCGGGGGGCAATTACAATGAGCAGTTCTTC
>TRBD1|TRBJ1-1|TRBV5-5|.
CASSRNSGTGATEAFF
TGTGCCAGCAGTCGGAACTCCGGGACAGGGGCTACCGAAGCTTTCTTT
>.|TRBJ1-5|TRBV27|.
CASRRTASNQPQHF
TGTGCCAGCAGAAGGACAGCGAGCAATCAGCCCCAGCATTTT
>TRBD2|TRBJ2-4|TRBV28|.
CASSEIGGAFTNIQYF
TGTGCCAGCAGTGAGATCGGGGGGGCCTTTACTAACATTCAGTACTTC
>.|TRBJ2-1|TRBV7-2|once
CASSPRGSGAGTTYNEQFF
TGTGCCAGCAGCCCAAGGGGCAGCGGTGCGGGGACGACCTACAATGAGCAGTTCTTC
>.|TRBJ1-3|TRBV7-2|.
CASSRGQPTSGNTIYF
TGTGCCAGCAGCCGCGGCCAGCCGACCTCTGGAAACACCATATATTTT
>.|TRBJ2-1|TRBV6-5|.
CASSKTWGGNEQFF
TGTGCCAGCAGTAAGACATGGGGCGGGAATGAGCAGTTCTTC
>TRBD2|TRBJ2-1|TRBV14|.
CASSPIAGGGKYEQFF
TGTGCCAGCAGCCCAATAGCGGGGGGCGGAAAGTATGAGCAGTTCTTC
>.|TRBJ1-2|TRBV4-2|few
CASSQDASLGYGYTF
TGTGCCAGCAGCCAAGATGCAAGCCTGGGCTATGGCTACACCTTC
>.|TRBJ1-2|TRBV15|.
CATSGSDGIIYGYTF
TGTGCCACCAGCGGTTCCGATGGGATCATCTATGGCTACACCTTC
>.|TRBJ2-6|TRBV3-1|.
CASRERWGSGANVLTF
TGTGCCAGCAGGGAGAGGTGGGGCTCTGGGGCCAACGTCCTGACTTTC
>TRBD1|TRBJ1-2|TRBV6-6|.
CASRIGQGPNYGYTF
TGTGCCAGCAGGATAGGACAGGGACCTAACTATGGCTACACCTTC
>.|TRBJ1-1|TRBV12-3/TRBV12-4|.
CASSLGEGRRNTEAFF
TGTGCCAGCAGTTTAGGAGAGGGACGTAGAAACACTGAAGCTTTCTTT
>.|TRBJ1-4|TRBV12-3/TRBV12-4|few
CASSRSNEKLFF
TGTGCCAGCAGTCGGTCGAACGAAAAACTGTTTTTT
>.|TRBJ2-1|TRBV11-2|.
CASSPTTAINEQFF
TGTGCCAGCAGCCCAACGACAGCAATCAATGAGCAGTTCTTC
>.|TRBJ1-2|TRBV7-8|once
CASSQRGRGSNYGYTF
TGTGCAAGCAGCCAACGGGGCAGGGGCTCAAACTATGGCTACACCTTC
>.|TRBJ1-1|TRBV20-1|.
CSARLAGARGTEAFF
TGCAGTGCTAGACTTGCCGGGGCGCGGGGCACTGAAGCTTTCTTT
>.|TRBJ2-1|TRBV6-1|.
CASRPTETSYNEQFF
TGTGCCAGCCGCCCGACAGAAACTTCCTACAATGAGCAGTTCTTC
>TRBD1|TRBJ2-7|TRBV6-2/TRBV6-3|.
CASRTGQGNYEQYF
TGTGCCAGCAGGACCGGACAGGGGAATTACGAGCAGTACTTC
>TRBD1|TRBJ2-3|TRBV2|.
CASSEDRVETDTQYF
TGTGCCAGCAGTGAGGACAGGGTCGAGACAGATACGCAGTATTTT
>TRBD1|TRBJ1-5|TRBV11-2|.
CASSLGPRGIGQPQHF
TGTGCCAGCAGCTTAGGGCCCAGGGGGATCGGTCAGCCCCAGCATTTT
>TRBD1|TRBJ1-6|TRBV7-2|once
CASSLGQVGSPLHF
TGTGCCAGCAGCTTGGGACAGGTCGGATCACCCCTCCACTTT
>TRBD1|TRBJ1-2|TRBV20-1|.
CSATDRGYGYTF
TGCAGTGCCACCGACAGGGGATATGGCTACACCTTC
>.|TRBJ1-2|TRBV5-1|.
CASSLEGYNYGYTF
TGCGCCAGCAGCTTGGAGGGGTATAACTATGGCTACACCTTC
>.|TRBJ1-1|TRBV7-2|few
CASSLEGTLNTEAFF
TGTGCCAGCAGCTTAGAGGGCACCCTGAACACTGAAGCTTTCTTT
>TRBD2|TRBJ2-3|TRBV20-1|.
CSASPSGGVDTQYF
TGCAGTGCCTCCCCTAGCGGGGGGGTAGATACGCAGTATTTT
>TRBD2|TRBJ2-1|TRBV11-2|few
CASSRQATSGGHDEQFF
TGTGCCAGCAGCCGCCAAGCGACTAGCGGGGGTCACGATGAGCAGTTCTTC
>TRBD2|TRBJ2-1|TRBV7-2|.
CASSLSGGRFNEQFF
TGTGCCAGCAGCCTTAGCGGGGGGCGATTCAATGAGCAGTTCTTC
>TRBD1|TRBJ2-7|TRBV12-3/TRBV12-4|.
CASTKGQGKNEQYF
TGTGCCAGCACCAAGGGACAGGGAAAGAACGAGCAGTACTTC
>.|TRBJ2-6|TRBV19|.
CASSPNDGTSGANVLTF
TGTGCCAGTAGTCCCAATGACGGGACCTCTGGGGCCAACGTCCTGACTTTC
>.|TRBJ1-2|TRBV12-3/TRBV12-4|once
CASSFQVEGYTF
TGTGCCAGCAGTTTCCAGGTAGAAGGCTACACCTTC
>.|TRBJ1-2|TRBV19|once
CASTPSPAANYGYTF
TGTGCCAGTACCCCAAGTCCCGCGGCTAACTATGGCTACACCTTC
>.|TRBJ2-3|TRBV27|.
CASSPLGGSADTQYF
TGTGCCAGCAGTCCCCTTGGGGGATCGGCAGATACGCAGTATTTT
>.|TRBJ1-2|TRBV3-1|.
CASSQAGSTLRGYTF
TGTGCCAGCAGCCAAGCCGGGTCCACATTACGTGGCTACACCTTC
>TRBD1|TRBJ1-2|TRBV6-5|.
CASSYRGRGDYGYTF
TGTGCCAGCAGCTACAGGGGTAGAGGGGACTATGGCTACACCTTC
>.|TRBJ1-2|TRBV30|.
CAWSGTGSGYTF
TGTGCCTGGAGTGGTACAGGGAGTGGCTACACCTTC
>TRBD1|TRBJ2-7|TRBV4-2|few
CASSQGDRYEQYF
TGTGCCAGCAGCCAGGGGGACAGGTACGAGCAGTACTTC